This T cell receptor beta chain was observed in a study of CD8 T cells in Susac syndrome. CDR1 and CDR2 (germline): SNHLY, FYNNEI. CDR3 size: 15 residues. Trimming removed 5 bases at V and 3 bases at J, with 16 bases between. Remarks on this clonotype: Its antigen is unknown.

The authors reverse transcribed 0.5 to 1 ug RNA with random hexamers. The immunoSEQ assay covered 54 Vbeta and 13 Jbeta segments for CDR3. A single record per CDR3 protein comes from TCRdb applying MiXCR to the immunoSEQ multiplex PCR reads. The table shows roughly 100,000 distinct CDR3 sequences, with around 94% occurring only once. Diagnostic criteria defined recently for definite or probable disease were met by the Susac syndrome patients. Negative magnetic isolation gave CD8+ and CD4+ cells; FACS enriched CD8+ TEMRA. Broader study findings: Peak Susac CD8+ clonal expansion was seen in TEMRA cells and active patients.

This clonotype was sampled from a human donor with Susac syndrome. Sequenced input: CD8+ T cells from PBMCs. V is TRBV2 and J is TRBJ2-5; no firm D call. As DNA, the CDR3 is TGTGCCAGCAGTCCGGCCTTCTCTAATAAAGAGACCCAGTACTTC. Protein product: CASSPAFSNKETQYF. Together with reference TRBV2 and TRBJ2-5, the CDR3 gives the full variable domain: EPEVTQTPSHQVTQMGQEVILRCVPISNHLYFYWYRQILGQKVEFLVSFYNNEISEKSEIFDDQFSVERPDGSNFTLKIRSTKLEDSAMYFCASSPAFSNKETQYFGPGTRLLVL.